The 8 T cell receptor beta chains given below trace back to one sample, sequenced in a study of spatial heterogeneity in lung cancer. For these receptors, no antigen is known. Stated time point: sample taken at primary tumor resection. Study findings and constraints: Within tumors, counts of expanded alpha and beta TCRs tracked tumor mutation counts.

MiXCR was run by TCRdb on the 5' RACE reads, yielding one entry per CDR3 protein. The data show around 100,000 distinct CDR3 sequences, about 4.4% seen once. The source material was lung tumor tissue, sampled at surgery. The source of these receptors is a male donor with early-stage non-small cell lung cancer.

This clonotype was recorded many times. The chain joins TRBV10-3 to TRBJ2-1; TRBD2 agrees at 11 bases. After removal of 6 bases from V and 3 bases from J, the junction contained 7 bases not matched to a gene. The CDR3 spans 16 residues. The germline CDR1 and CDR2 sequences are ENHRY and SYGVKD. The CDR3, as DNA: TGTGCCATCAGCAGACTAGCGGGAAGGGGCTACAATGAGCAGTTCTTC. It yields the protein CAISRLAGRGYNEQFF.

In its sample, this clonotype was seen a few times. CDR3: CSAIPTYEQYF. The CDR3 coding sequence is TGCAGTGCTATCCCGACCTACGAGCAGTACTTC. The chain joins TRBV20-1 to TRBJ2-7; D uncertain. V dropped 4 bases and J dropped 2 bases, with 6 bases sitting between them. Looked up from germline, CDR1 is DFQATT and CDR2 is SNEGSKA (reference sequence). The CDR3 is 11 residues long.

A note on this clonotype: A much larger clonotype is one base distant, so this may be a read error. J is TRBJ2-7 and V is TRBV5-6, with 8 bases identical to TRBD2. CDR3 length: 13 residues. Germline CDR1 SGHDT, CDR2 YYEEEE. The CDR3 nucleotides are TGTGCCAGCAGCACGGGACTAGGAAACGAGCTGTACTTC. Its translation is CASSTGLGNELYF.

This clonotype was observed many times. The rearrangement joins TRBV20-1 to TRBJ1-4; TRBD1 is a possible D gene (5 bases). The germline gives CDR1 DFQATT, CDR2 SNEGSKA (reference sequence). V lost 6 bases, J lost 8 bases, and 13 bases lay in between. The CDR3 sequence is 12 residues long. The CDR3 DNA sequence: TGCAGTGCCCGAGGGACCTTAGAAAAACTGTTTTTT. It codes for CSARGTLEKLFF.

V usage is TRBV27 and J usage is TRBJ1-2; no definite D call. CDR3 length: 13 amino acids. The V gene's germline CDR1 is MNHEY and CDR2 SMNVEV (reference sequence). V was trimmed by 2 bases and J by 7 bases, leaving 11 bases between them. The CDR3 spells CASSLAYGLGYTF. The CDR3 nucleotides are TGTGCCAGCAGTTTAGCTTACGGTCTTGGCTACACCTTC.

This rearrangement joins TRBV15 to TRBJ1-6; tentative D call: TRBD1 (5 bases). Trimming cost V 0 bases and J 10 bases, with 16 bases left between them. In germline, CDR1 is LNHNV, CDR2 YYDKDF (reference sequence). The CDR3 spans 16 residues. This CDR3 is CATSRDSDGAGSPLHF. The CDR3 DNA is TGTGCCACCAGCAGAGACTCCGACGGGGCGGGCTCACCCCTCCACTTT.

This clonotype was seen at least ten times. This chain links TRBV11-2 with TRBJ2-5; 9 bases line up with TRBD2. After removal of 3 bases from V and 5 bases from J, the junction contained 4 bases not matched to a gene. The CDR3 length is 14 residues. The germline CDR1 and CDR2 sequences are SGHAT and FQNNGV. The CDR3 DNA follows: TGTGCCAGCAGCTTTGCGGGAGGGAGTGAGACCCAGTACTTC. This translates into CASSFAGGSETQYF. Drawing the rest from reference TRBV11-2 and TRBJ2-5, the complete variable domain is EAGVAQSPRYKIIEKRQSVAFWCNPISGHATLYWYQQILGQGPKLLIQFQNNGVVDDSQLPKDRFSAERLKGVDSTLKIQPAKLEDSAVYLCASSFAGGSETQYFGPGTRLLVL.

This clonotype turned up a few times. The CDR3 protein is CASSINRDNYGYTF. CDR3 DNA sequence: TGTGCCAGCAGCATAAACAGGGATAACTATGGCTACACCTTC. V and J are TRBV12-3 or TRBV12-4 and TRBJ1-2; D might be TRBD1 (6 bases). Trimming cost V 6 bases and J 1 base, with 12 bases left between them. The CDR3 is 14 residues long.